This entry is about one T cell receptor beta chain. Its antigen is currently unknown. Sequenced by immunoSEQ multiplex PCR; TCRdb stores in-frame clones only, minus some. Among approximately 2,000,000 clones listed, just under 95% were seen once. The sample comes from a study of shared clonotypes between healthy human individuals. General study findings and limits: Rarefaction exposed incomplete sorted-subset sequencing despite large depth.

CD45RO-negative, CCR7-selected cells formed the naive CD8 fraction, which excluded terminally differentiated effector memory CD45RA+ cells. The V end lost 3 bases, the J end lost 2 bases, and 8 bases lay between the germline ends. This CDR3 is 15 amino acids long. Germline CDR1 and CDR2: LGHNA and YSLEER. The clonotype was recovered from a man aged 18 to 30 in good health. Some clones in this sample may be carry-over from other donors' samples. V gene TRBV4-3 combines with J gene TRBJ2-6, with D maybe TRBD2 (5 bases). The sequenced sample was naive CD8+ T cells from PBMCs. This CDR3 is CASSHYGAGANVLTF. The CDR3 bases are TGCGCCAGCAGCCATTACGGGGCTGGGGCCAACGTCCTGACTTTC.